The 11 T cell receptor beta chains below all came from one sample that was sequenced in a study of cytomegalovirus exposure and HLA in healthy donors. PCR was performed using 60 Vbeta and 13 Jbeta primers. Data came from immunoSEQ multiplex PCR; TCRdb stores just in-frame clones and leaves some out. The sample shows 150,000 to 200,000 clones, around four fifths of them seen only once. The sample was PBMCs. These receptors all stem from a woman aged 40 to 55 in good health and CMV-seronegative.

The CDR3 coding sequence is TGCAGCGTTGAGCCCACAGGGGCAGATACGCAGTATTTT. The encoded protein is CSVEPTGADTQYF. The chain uses TRBV29-1 and TRBJ2-3, with 7 bases lining up with TRBD1. Trimming at V came to 3 bases and at J to 4 bases, leaving 4 bases not matched to a gene. From germline, CDR1 is SQVTM and CDR2 ANQGSEA. This CDR3 is built from 13 residues.

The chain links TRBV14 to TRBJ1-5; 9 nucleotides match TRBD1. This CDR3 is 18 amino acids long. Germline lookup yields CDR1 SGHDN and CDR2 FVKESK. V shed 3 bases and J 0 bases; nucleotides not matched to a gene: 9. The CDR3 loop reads CASSHGDRVRYSNQPQHF. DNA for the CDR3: TGTGCCAGCAGCCACGGGGACAGGGTACGCTATAGCAATCAGCCCCAGCATTTT.

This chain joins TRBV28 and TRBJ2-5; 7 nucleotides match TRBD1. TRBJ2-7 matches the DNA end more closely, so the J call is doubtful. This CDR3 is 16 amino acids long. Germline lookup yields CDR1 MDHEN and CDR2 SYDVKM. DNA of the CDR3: TGTGCCAGCAGTTCCCCGGACAGGCGATATTCCTACGAGCAGTACTTC. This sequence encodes CASSSPDRRYSYEQYF.

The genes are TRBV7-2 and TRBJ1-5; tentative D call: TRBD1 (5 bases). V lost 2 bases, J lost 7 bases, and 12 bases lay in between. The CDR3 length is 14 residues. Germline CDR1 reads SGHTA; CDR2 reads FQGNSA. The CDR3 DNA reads TGTGCCAGCAGCTTACGGGGGGAATGGCAGCCCCAGCATTTT. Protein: CASSLRGEWQPQHF. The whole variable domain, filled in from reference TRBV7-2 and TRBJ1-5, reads GAGVSQSPSNKVTEKGKDVELRCDPISGHTALYWYRQSLGQGLEFLIYFQGNSAPDKSGLPSDRFSAERTGGSVSTLTIQRTQQEDSAVYLCASSLRGEWQPQHFGDGTRLSIL.

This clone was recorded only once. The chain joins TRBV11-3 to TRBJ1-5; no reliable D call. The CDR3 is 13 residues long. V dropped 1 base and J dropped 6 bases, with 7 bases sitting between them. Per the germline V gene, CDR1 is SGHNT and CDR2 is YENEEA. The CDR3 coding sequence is TGTGCCAGCAGCTTAGGTGAGTCTCAGCCCCAGCATTTT. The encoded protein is CASSLGESQPQHF.

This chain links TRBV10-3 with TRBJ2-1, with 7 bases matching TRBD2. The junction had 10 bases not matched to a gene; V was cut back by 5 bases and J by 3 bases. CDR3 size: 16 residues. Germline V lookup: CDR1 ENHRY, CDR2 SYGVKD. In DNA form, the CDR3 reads TGTGCCATCAGTCCAACGAGGCTAGCGGACTACAATGAGCAGTTCTTC. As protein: CAISPTRLADYNEQFF.

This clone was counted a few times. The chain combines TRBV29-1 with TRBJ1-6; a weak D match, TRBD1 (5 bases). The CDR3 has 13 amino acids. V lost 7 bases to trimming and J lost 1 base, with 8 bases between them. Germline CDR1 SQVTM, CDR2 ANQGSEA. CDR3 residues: CSARESYNSPLHF. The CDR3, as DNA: TGCAGCGCCAGGGAATCCTATAATTCACCCCTCCACTTT.

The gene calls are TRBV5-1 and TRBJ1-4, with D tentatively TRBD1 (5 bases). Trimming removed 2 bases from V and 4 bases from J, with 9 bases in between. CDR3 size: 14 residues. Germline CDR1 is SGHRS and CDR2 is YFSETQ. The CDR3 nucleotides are TGCGCCAGCAGCTTATCGGGGGGTAATGAAAAACTGTTTTTT. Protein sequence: CASSLSGGNEKLFF. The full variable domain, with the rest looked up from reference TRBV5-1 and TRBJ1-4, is KAGVTQTPRYLIKTRGQQVTLSCSPISGHRSVSWYQQTPGQGLQFLFEYFSETQRNKGNFPGRFSGRQFSNSRSEMNVSTLELGDSALYLCASSLSGGNEKLFFGSGTQLSVL.

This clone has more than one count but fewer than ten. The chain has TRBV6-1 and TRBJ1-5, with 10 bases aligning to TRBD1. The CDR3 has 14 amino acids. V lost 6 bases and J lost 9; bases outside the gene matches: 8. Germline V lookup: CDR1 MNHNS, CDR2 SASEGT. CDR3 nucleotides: TGTGCCAGCAGACCGGGACAGGGGATCCCGCCCCAGCATTTT. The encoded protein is CASRPGQGIPPQHF.

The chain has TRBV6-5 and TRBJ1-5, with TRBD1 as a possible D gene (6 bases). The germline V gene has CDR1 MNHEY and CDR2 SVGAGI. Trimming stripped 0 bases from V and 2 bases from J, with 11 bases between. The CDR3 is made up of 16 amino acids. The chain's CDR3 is CASSYSHRVGNQPQHF. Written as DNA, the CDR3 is TGTGCCAGCAGTTACTCGCACAGGGTGGGCAATCAGCCCCAGCATTTT.

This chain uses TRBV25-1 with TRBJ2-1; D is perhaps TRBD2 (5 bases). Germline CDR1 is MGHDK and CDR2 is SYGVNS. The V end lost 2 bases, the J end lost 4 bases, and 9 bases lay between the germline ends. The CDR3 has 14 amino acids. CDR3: CASSEGGYYNEQFF. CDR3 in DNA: TGTGCCAGCAGTGAAGGCGGGTATTACAATGAGCAGTTCTTC. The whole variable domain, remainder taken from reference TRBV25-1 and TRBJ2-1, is EADIYQTPRYLVIGTGKKITLECSQTMGHDKMYWYQQDPGMELHLIHYSYGVNSTEKGDLSSESTVSRIRTEHFPLTLESARPSHTSQYLCASSEGGYYNEQFFGPGTRLTVL.